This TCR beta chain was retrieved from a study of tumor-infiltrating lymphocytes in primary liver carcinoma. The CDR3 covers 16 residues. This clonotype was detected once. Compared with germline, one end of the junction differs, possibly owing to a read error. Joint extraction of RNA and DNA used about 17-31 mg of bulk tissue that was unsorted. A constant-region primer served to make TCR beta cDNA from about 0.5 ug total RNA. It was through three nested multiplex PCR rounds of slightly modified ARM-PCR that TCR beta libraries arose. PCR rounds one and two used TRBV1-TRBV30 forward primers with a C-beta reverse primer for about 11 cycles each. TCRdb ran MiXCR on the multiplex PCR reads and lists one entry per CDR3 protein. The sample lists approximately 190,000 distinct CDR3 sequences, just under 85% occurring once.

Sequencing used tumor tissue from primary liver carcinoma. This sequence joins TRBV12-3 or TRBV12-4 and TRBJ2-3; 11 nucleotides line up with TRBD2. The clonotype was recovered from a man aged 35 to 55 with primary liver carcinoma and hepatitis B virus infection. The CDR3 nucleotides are TGTGCCAGCAGTTGGATGACTAGCGGGGTCACAGATACGCAATATTTT. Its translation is CASSWMTSGVTDTQYF.